This T cell receptor beta chain was sequenced during a study of shared clonotypes between healthy human individuals. Study-wide findings and caveats: The small donor group covered limited genetic and exposure diversity.

Donation came from healthy HIV-negative adults that had no recent acute infections or vaccinations. Among the unsorted PBMC samples, replicate PCRs used roughly 300 ng DNA, 31,000 or so T cell genomes. Produced via immunoSEQ multiplex PCR; TCRdb's table is partial and in-frame only. Found here are around 500,000 clones, 75% to 85% of them singletons; the top ten hold 10% to 15%. The trim removed 0 bases at V and 5 bases at J, leaving 7 bases unmatched. In germline, CDR1 is SGHNT, CDR2 YYREEE (reference sequence). This CDR3 is 15 amino acids long. About this clone: Its antigen is currently unknown.

This chain joins TRBV5-4 and TRBJ1-2; the match to TRBD1 covers 7 bases. The clonotype was recovered from a woman between 35 and 50 years old in good health. Some clones in this sample may be carry-over from other donors' samples. The sequenced sample was PBMCs. The CDR3 nucleotides are TGTGCCAGCAGCTTGGACCCGGGACAGAGTTATGGCTACACCTTC. This codes for CASSLDPGQSYGYTF.